This TCR beta chain derives from a study of T cell repertoires in cytomegalovirus infection. Looking at the study overall: Recently described HLA-C-restricted plus well-studied HLA-B-restricted CMV epitopes were used. A matching HLA type, together with CMV infection, was signaled by public TCR beta signatures.

General observations from the study: Carriers of CMV plus the relevant HLA were identified by cumulative public TCR beta family frequency. The ex vivo response was dominated by HLA-C-restricted CMV-specific TCR beta clonotypes.

Comments on this clonotype: What it binds is unknown.

TCRdb re-analysed the reads in MiXCR, keeping a single row per CDR3 protein. In the table there are about 900,000 distinct CDR3 sequences, 25% to 40% of which are singletons. Trimming pared 7 bases from V and 0 bases from J, leaving 10 bases between. Germline V gene data show CDR1 as SNHLY and CDR2 as FYNNEI. The CDR3 runs 14 residues. This TCR came from a human donor in good health (CMV status not recorded). Some clones in this sample may be carry-over from other donors' samples. This specimen consisted of cultured CD8+ T cells from PBMCs, obtained from culture after CMV antigen stimulation. The chain combines TRBV2 with TRBJ2-4; no reliable D call. The CDR3 here is CASTQWIAKNIQYF. The CDR3 nucleotides are TGTGCCAGCACTCAATGGATAGCCAAAAACATTCAGTACTTC.